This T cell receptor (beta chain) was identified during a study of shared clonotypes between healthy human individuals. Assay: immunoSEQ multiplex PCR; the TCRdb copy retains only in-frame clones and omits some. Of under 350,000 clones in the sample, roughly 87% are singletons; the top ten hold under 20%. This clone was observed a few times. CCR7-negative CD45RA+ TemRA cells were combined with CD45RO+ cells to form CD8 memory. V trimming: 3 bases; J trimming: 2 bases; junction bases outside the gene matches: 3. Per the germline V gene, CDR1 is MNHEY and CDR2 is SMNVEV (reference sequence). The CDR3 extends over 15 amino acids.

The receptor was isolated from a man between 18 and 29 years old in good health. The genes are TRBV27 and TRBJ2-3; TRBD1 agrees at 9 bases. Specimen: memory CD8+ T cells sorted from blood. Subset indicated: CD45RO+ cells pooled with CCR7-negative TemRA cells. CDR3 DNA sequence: TGTGCCAGCAGTTTCCGGGACAGGGACACAGATACGCAGTATTTT. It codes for CASSFRDRDTDTQYF.